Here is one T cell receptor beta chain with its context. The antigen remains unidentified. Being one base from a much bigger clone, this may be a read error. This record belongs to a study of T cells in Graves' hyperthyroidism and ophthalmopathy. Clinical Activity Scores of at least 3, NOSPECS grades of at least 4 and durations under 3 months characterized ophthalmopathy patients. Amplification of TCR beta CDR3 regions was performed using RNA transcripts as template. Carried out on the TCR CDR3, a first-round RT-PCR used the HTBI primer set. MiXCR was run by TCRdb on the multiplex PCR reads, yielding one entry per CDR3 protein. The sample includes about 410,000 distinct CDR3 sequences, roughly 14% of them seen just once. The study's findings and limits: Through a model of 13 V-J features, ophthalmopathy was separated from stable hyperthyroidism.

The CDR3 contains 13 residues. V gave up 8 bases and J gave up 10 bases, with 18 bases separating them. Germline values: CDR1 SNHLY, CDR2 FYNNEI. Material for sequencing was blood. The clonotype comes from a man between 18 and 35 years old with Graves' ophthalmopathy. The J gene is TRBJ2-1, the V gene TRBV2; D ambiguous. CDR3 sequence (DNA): TGTGCCAGCGGGAAACGGTTGATGAACGAGCAGTTCTTC. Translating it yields CASGKRLMNEQFF. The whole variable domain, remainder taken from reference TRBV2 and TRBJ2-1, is EPEVTQTPSHQVTQMGQEVILRCVPISNHLYFYWYRQILGQKVEFLVSFYNNEISEKSEIFDDQFSVERPDGSNFTLKIRSTKLEDSAMYFCASGKRLMNEQFFGPGTRLTVL.